A selection of T cell receptor beta chains follows, all from one sample in a study of chemoradiotherapy in HPV16-positive cancers. TCRdb keeps only in-frame clones here, not all; method: immunoSEQ multiplex PCR. The sample lists about 22,000 clones, roughly 92% occurring once. The sample here was blood, taken from a patient who underwent chemoradiotherapy. These TCRs come from a human donor with HPV-associated anogenital cancer. Both conserved end residues are part of each CDR3. D genes are given only for firm matches. Clone size, where shown, is once, few, many, or a class for clones that have expanded.

D | J | V | size | CDR3 | DNA
NA | TRBJ2-7 | TRBV5-1 | NA | CASSKDRRHEQYF | TGCGCCAGCAGCAAAGACAGGAGGCACGAGCAGTACTTC
NA | TRBJ2-1 | TRBV7-2 | NA | CASSNRVLEQFF | TGTGCCAGCTCCAATCGAGTCCTAGAGCAGTTCTTC
TRBD2 | TRBJ2-1 | TRBV27 | NA | CASSFRGLAGILFF | TGTGCCAGCAGTTTCCGGGGACTAGCGGGAATTTTGTTCTTC
TRBD1 | TRBJ2-1 | TRBV29-1 | NA | CSVAMGQDYNEQFF | TGCAGCGTCGCCATGGGACAGGACTACAATGAGCAGTTCTTC
NA | TRBJ2-1 | TRBV5-1 | NA | CASSLGGRGSYNEQFF | TGCGCCAGCAGCTTGGGTGGTAGGGGATCCTACAATGAGCAGTTCTTC
NA | TRBJ2-2 | TRBV5-4 | NA | CASSLVARGGELFF | TGTGCCAGCAGCTTGGTTGCACGCGGCGGGGAGCTGTTTTTT
NA | TRBJ2-2 | TRBV11-2 | NA | CASSLVRGRTGELFF | TGTGCCAGCAGCTTAGTGAGGGGTAGGACCGGGGAGCTGTTTTTT
NA | TRBJ2-5 | TRBV11-2 | NA | CASSPSRTAQETQYF | TGTGCCAGCAGCCCCTCGCGTACAGCCCAAGAGACCCAGTACTTC
NA | TRBJ2-2 | TRBV9 | NA | CASSADSINTGELFF | TGTGCCAGCAGCGCCGACAGCATTAACACCGGGGAGCTGTTTTTT
NA | TRBJ1-5 | TRBV6-5 | NA | CASRKFRNQPQHF | TGTGCCAGCCGGAAATTCAGGAATCAGCCCCAGCATTTT
NA | TRBJ2-2 | TRBV6-5 | NA | CASSYSLHDGELFF | TGTGCCAGCAGTTACTCACTTCATGACGGGGAGCTGTTTTTT
NA | TRBJ1-2 | TRBV5-4 | NA | CASSLGVGNYGYTF | TGTGCCAGCAGCTTGGGAGTAGGAAACTATGGCTACACCTTC
TRBD1 | TRBJ2-3 | TRBV19 | NA | CASSHQQGPDTQYF | TGTGCCAGTAGCCACCAACAGGGGCCAGATACGCAGTATTTT
NA | TRBJ2-7 | TRBV7-6 | NA | CASSSGSSYEQYF | TGTGCCAGCAGTTCAGGGTCCTCCTACGAGCAGTACTTC
NA | TRBJ2-7 | TRBV7-5 | NA | CVRSLKGSEQYF | TGTGTCAGAAGCTTAAAGGGGAGTGAGCAGTACTTC
NA | TRBJ2-3 | TRBV7-2 | NA | CASSLDATDTQYF | TGTGCCAGCAGCTTAGACGCCACAGATACGCAGTATTTT
NA | TRBJ1-4 | TRBV19 | NA | CASSNSTGANEKLFF | TGTGCCAGTAGTAACTCGACAGGAGCCAATGAAAAACTGTTTTTT
TRBD1 | TRBJ1-6 | TRBV7-9 | NA | CASSPGDRGYNSPLHF | TGTGCCAGCAGCCCAGGGGACAGGGGTTATAATTCACCCCTCCACTTT
NA | TRBJ1-5 | TRBV28 | NA | CASKSGFYNQPQHF | TGTGCCAGCAAATCGGGGTTTTACAATCAGCCCCAGCATTTT
NA | TRBJ2-3 | TRBV28 | NA | CASRVNPRVGTDTQYF | TGTGCCAGCAGAGTAAACCCAAGAGTTGGCACAGATACGCAGTATTTT
TRBD2 | TRBJ2-1 | TRBV15 | NA | CATSRDPGGSRNEQFF | TGTGCCACCAGCAGAGACCCGGGCGGGAGCAGAAATGAGCAGTTCTTC
NA | TRBJ1-5 | TRBV7-2 | NA | CASSLEGSSNQPQHF | TGTGCCAGCAGCTTAGAAGGGTCTAGCAATCAGCCCCAGCATTTT
NA | TRBJ2-7 | TRBV5-1 | NA | CASSVGWEQYF | TGCGCCAGCAGCGTCGGGTGGGAGCAGTACTTC
TRBD2 | TRBJ2-1 | TRBV7-9 | once | CASSLIAGGTNNEQFF | TGTGCCAGCAGCCTCATAGCGGGAGGGACAAACAATGAGCAGTTCTTC
NA | TRBJ2-7 | TRBV5-6 | NA | CASSFGGPGEQYF | TGTGCCAGCAGCTTTGGAGGGCCGGGCGAGCAGTACTTC
NA | TRBJ1-6 | TRBV14 | NA | CASSQGLVQPISYNSPLHF | TGTGCCAGCAGCCAAGGTTTGGTACAGCCGATCTCCTATAATTCACCCCTCCACTTT
TRBD2 | TRBJ2-5 | TRBV2 | NA | CASSAPSREGYETQYF | TGTGCCAGCAGTGCCCCCTCGCGGGAGGGTTACGAGACCCAGTACTTC
NA | TRBJ2-3 | TRBV29-1 | NA | CSVEGKDSLYTDTQYF | TGCAGCGTTGAAGGGAAAGACAGTCTTTACACAGATACGCAGTATTTT
NA | TRBJ2-7 | TRBV6-5 | NA | CATLDRSSSSYEQYF | TGTGCCACCCTTGACAGATCTTCCAGCTCCTACGAGCAGTACTTC
NA | TRBJ2-3 | TRBV4-2 | NA | CASSQDGIRSTDTQYF | TGTGCCAGCAGCCAAGACGGAATACGTAGCACAGATACGCAGTATTTT
NA | TRBJ2-7 | TRBV2 | NA | CASSPSGTPFYEQYF | TGTGCCAGCAGTCCTTCGGGGACTCCGTTTTACGAGCAGTACTTC
TRBD1 | TRBJ1-2 | TRBV5-1 | NA | CASSPLDREGYTF | TGCGCCAGCAGCCCCTTGGACAGGGAGGGCTACACCTTC
NA | TRBJ2-2 | TRBV27 | NA | CASSLWLNTGELFF | TGTGCCAGCAGTTTATGGCTTAACACCGGGGAGCTGTTTTTT
TRBD1 | TRBJ1-2 | TRBV13 | NA | CASSWDRESGYTF | TGTGCCAGCAGCTGGGACAGGGAGAGTGGCTACACCTTC
NA | TRBJ2-1 | TRBV27 | NA | CASSLWGANEQFF | TGTGCCAGCAGTTTATGGGGGGCGAATGAGCAGTTCTTC
NA | TRBJ2-3 | TRBV10-2 | NA | CASKDSLDTDTQYF | TGCGCCAGCAAGGACAGCCTAGACACAGATACGCAGTATTTT
TRBD1 | TRBJ2-3 | TRBV29-1 | once | CSVGQGLGTDTQYF | TGCAGCGTGGGACAGGGGTTAGGCACAGATACGCAGTATTTT
TRBD2 | TRBJ2-7 | TRBV5-1 | NA | CASSLWDYLDAYEQYF | TGCGCCAGCAGCCTGTGGGACTACCTAGACGCCTACGAGCAGTACTTC
NA | TRBJ2-1 | TRBV29-1 | NA | CSVGREQFF | TGCAGCGTTGGACGAGAGCAGTTCTTC
NA | TRBJ2-5 | TRBV5-1 | NA | CASSLDRAGPRETQYF | TGCGCCAGCAGCCTGGATCGGGCGGGCCCTCGGGAGACCCAGTACTTC
NA | TRBJ1-5 | TRBV18 | NA | CASSPSGGSQPQHF | TGTGCCAGCTCACCGTCGGGGGGCAGTCAGCCCCAGCATTTT
NA | TRBJ1-6 | TRBV10-1 | few | CASREGSNSPLHF | TGCGCCAGCAGAGAGGGATCTAATTCACCCCTCCACTTT
NA | TRBJ2-3 | TRBV11-2 | NA | CASSSGTAGWGSDTQYF | TGTGCCAGCAGCTCTGGGACAGCGGGGTGGGGGTCAGATACGCAGTATTTT